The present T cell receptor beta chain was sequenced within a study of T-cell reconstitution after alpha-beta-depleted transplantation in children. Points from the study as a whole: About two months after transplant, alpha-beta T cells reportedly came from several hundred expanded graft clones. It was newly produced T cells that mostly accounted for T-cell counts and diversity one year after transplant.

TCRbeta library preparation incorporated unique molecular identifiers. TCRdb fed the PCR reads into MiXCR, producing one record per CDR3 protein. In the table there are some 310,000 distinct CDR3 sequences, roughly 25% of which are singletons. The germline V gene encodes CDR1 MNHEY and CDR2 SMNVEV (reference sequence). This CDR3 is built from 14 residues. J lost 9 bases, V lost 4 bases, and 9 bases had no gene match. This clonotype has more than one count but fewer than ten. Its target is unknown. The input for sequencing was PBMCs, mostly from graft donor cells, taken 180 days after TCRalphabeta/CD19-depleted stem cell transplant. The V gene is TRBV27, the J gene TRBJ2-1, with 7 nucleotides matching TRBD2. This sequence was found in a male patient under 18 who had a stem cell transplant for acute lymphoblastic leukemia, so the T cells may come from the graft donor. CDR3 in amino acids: CASSYGLDSGEQFF. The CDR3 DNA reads TGTGCCAGCAGTTATGGACTAGATAGTGGTGAGCAGTTCTTC.